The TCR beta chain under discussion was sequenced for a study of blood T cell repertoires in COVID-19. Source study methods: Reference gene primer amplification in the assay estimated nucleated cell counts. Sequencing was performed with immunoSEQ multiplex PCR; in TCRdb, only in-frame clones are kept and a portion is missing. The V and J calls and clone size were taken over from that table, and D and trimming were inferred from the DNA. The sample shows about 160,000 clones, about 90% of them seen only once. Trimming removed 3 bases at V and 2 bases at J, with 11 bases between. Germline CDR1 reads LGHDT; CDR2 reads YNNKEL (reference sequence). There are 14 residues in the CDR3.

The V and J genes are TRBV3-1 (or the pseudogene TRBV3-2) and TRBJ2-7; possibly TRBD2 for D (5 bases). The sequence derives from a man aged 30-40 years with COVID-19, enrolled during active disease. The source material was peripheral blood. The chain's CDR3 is CASSQTAGPYEQYF. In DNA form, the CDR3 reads TGTGCCAGCAGCCAGACCGCGGGCCCCTACGAGCAGTACTTC.